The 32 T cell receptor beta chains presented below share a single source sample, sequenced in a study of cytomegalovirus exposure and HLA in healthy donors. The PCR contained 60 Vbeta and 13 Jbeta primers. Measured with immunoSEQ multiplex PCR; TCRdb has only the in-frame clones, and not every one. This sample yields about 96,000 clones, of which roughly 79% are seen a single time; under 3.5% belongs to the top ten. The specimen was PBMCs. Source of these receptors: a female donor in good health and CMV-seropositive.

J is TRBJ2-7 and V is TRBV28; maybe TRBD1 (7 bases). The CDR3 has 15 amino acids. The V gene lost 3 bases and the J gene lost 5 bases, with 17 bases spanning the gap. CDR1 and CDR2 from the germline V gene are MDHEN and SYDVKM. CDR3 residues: CASSFIQGGLHEQYF. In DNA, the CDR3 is TGTGCCAGCAGTTTCATTCAGGGGGGTCTACACGAGCAGTACTTC.

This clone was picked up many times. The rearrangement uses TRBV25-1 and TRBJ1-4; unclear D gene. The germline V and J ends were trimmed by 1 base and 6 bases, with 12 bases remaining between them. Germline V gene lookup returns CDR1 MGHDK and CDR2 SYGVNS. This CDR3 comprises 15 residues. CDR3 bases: TGTGCCAGCAGTGAATTCAGAAGTTCGTATGAAAAACTGTTTTTT. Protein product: CASSEFRSSYEKLFF.

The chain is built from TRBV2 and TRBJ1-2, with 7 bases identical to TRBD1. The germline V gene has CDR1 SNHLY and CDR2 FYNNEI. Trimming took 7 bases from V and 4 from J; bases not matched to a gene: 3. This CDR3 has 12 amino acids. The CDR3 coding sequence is TGTGCCAGCACCTGGACAGGCTATGGCTACACCTTC. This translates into CASTWTGYGYTF.

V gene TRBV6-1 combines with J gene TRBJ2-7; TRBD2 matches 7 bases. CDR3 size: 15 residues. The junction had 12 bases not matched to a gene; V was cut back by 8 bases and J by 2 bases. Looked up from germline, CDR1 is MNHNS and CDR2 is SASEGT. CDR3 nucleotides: TGTGCCAGCCGTCTGGGGGACTACGGGGCCTACGAGCAGTACTTC. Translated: CASRLGDYGAYEQYF.

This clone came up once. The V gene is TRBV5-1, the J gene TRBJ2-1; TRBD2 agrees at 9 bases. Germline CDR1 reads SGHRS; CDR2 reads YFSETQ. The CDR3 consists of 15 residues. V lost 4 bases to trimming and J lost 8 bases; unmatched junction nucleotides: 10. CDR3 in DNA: TGCGCCAGCAGCCCCATCGGGGCGGGAGGGGATGAGCAGTTCTTC. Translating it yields CASSPIGAGGDEQFF.

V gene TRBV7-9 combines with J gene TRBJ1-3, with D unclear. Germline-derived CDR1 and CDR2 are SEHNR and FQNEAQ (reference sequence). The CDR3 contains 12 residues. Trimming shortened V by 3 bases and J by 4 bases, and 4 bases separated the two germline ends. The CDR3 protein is CASSFGGNTIYF. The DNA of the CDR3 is TGTGCCAGCAGCTTCGGGGGAAACACCATATATTTT.

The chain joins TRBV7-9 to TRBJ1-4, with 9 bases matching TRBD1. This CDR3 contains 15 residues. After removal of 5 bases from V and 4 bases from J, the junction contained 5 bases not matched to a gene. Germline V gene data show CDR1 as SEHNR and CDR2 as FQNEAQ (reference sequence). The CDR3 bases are TGTGCCAGCAGCCCGTGGGACAGGGTTAATGAAAAACTGTTTTTT. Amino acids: CASSPWDRVNEKLFF.

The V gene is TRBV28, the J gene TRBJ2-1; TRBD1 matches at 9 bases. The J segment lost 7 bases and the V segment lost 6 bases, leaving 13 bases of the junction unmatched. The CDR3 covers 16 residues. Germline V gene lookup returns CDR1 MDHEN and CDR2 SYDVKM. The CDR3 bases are TGTGCCAGCAGGATACAGGGGGCGTTGTCTAGGAATGAGCAGTTCTTC. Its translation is CASRIQGALSRNEQFF.

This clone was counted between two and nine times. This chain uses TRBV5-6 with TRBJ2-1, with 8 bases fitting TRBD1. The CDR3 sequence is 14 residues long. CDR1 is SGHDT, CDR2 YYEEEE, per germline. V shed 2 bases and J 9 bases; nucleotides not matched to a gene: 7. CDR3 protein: CASSFQGAPLEQFF. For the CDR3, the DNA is TGTGCCAGCAGCTTTCAGGGGGCGCCTCTTGAGCAGTTCTTC.

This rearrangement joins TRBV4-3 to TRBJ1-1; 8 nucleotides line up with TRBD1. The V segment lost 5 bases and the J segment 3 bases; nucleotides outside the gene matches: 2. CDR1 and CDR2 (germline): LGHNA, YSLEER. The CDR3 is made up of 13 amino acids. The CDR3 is CASSLDRDTEAFF. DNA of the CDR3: TGCGCCAGCAGCTTGGACAGGGACACTGAAGCTTTCTTT.

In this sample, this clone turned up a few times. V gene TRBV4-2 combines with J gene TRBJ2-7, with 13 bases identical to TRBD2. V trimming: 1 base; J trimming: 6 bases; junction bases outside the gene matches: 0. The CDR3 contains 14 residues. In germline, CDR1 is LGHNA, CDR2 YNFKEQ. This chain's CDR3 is CASSQGTSGSEQYF. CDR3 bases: TGTGCCAGCAGCCAAGGGACTAGCGGGAGCGAGCAGTACTTC.

The CDR3 reads CASSRAESSYNEQFF. CDR3 nucleotide sequence: TGTGCCAGCAGCCGAGCGGAAAGCTCCTACAATGAGCAGTTCTTC. The chain carries TRBV9 and TRBJ2-1; TRBD2 might be the D (5 bases). CDR3 size: 15 residues. Trimming pared 4 bases from V and 0 bases from J, leaving 11 bases between. Germline V gene data show CDR1 as SGDLS and CDR2 as YYNGEE.

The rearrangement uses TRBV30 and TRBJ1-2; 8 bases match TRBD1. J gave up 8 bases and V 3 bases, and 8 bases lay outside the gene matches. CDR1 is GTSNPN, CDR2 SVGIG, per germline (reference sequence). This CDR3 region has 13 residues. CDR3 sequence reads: CAWRTDRGLGYTF. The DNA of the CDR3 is TGTGCCTGGAGAACCGACAGGGGTTTAGGCTACACCTTC.

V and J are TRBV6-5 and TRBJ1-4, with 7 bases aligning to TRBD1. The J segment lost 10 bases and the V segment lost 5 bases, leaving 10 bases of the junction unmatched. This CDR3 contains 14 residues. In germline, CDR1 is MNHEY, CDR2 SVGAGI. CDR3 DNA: TGTGCCAGCAGTCGCGACAGGGCAAACGGAAAACTGTTTTTT. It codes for CASSRDRANGKLFF.

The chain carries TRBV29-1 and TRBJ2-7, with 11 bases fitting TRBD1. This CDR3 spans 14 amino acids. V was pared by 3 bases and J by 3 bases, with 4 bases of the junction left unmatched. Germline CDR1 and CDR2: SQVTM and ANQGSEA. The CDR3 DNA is TGCAGCGTTGAGGGACAGGGGGGATTCTACGAGCAGTACTTC. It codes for CSVEGQGGFYEQYF.

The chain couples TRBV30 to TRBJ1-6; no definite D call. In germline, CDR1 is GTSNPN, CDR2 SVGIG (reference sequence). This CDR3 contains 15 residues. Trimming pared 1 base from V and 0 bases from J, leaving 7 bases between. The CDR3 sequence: CAWSGESSYNSPLHF. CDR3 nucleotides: TGTGCCTGGAGTGGGGAGAGCTCCTATAATTCACCCCTCCACTTT.

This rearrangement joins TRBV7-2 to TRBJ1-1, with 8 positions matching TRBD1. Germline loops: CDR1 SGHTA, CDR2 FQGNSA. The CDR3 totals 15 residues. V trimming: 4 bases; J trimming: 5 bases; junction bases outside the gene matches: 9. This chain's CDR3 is CASSYSRQGWTEAFF. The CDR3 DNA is TGTGCCAGCAGCTACTCACGACAGGGGTGGACTGAAGCTTTCTTT.

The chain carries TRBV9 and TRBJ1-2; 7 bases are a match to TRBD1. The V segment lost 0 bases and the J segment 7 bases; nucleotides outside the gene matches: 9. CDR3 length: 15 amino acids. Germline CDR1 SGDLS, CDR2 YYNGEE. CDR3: CASSVGRQGLFGYTF. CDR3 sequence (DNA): TGTGCCAGCAGCGTAGGAAGACAGGGCCTCTTTGGCTACACCTTC.

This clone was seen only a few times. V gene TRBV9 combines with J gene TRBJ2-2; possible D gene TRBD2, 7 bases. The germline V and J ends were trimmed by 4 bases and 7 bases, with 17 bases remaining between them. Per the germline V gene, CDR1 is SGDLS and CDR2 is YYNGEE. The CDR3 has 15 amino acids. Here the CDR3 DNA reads TGTGCCAGCAGCCCTCGAGGGGGGGCCAACGGGGAGCTGTTTTTT. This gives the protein CASSPRGGANGELFF.

CDR3: CASSLRGGRDGYTF. CDR3 bases: TGTGCCAGCAGCCTCCGAGGGGGCCGAGATGGCTACACCTTC. The V and J genes are TRBV6-5 and TRBJ1-2; TRBD1 matches at 7 bases. The CDR3 is 14 residues long. Trimming took 6 bases from V and 6 from J; bases not matched to a gene: 10. Per germline, CDR1 MNHEY and CDR2 SVGAGI.

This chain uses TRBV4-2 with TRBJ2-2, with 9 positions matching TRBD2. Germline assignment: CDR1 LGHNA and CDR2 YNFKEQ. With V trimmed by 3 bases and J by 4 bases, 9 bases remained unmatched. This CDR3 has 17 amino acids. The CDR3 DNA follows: TGTGCCAGCAGCCACGGTAAAGGCGGGAGGGGCACCGGGGAGCTGTTTTTT. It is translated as CASSHGKGGRGTGELFF.

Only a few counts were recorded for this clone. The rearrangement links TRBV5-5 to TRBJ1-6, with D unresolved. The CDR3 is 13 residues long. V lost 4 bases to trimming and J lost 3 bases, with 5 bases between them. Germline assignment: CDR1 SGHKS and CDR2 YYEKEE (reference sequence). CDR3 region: CASSPYYNSPLHF. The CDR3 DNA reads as TGTGCCAGCAGCCCCTACTATAATTCACCCCTCCACTTT. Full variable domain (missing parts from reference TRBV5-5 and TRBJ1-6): DAGVTQSPTHLIKTRGQQVTLRCSPISGHKSVSWYQQVLGQGPQFIFQYYEKEERGRGNFPDRFSARQFPNYSSELNVNALLLGDSALYLCASSPYYNSPLHFGNGTRLTVT.

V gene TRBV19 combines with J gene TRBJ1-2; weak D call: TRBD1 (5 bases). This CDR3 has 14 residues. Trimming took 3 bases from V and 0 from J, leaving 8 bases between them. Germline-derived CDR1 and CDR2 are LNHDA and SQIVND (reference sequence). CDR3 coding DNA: TGTGCCAGTAGTATCCTAGGGGCTAACTATGGCTACACCTTC. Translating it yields CASSILGANYGYTF. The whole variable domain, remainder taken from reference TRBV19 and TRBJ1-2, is DGGITQSPKYLFRKEGQNVTLSCEQNLNHDAMYWYRQDPGQGLRLIYYSQIVNDFQKGDIAEGYSVSREKKESFPLTVTSAQKNPTAFYLCASSILGANYGYTFGSGTRLTVV.

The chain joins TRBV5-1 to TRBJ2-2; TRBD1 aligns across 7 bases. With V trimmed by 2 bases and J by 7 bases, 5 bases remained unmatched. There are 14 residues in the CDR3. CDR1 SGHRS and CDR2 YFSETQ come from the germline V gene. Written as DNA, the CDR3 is TGCGCCAGCAGCTTTGACAGGGCGAACGGGGAGCTGTTTTTT. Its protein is CASSFDRANGELFF.

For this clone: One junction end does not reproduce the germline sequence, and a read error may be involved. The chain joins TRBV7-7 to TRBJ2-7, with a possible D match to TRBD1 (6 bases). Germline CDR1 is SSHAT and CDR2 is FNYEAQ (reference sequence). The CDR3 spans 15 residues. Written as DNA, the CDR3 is TGTGCTAGCAAACCCATAGAAACAGGGTCCCACGAGCAGTACTTC. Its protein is CASKPIETGSHEQYF.

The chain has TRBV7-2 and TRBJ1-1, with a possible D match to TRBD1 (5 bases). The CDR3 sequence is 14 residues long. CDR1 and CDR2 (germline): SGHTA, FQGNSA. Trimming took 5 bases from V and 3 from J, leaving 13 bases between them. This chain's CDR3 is CASSPHQGYTEAFF. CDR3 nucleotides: TGTGCCAGCAGCCCACATCAGGGCTACACTGAAGCTTTCTTT.

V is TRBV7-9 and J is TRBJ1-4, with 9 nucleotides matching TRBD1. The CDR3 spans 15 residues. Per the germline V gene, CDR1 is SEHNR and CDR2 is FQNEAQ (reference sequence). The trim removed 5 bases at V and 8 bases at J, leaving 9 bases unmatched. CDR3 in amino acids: CASSNPGTGLEKLFF. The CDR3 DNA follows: TGTGCCAGCAGCAACCCCGGGACAGGGCTCGAAAAACTGTTTTTT.

CDR3 loop: CASSPTIRPTTNEKLFF. The DNA of the CDR3 is TGTGCCAGCAGCCCTACTATCCGACCCACAACTAATGAAAAACTGTTTTTT. The chain carries TRBV14 and TRBJ1-4, with no clear D. V was clipped by 4 bases and J by 0 bases, with 15 bases between them. Germline V CDR1 and CDR2: SGHDN, FVKESK. CDR3 length: 17 residues.

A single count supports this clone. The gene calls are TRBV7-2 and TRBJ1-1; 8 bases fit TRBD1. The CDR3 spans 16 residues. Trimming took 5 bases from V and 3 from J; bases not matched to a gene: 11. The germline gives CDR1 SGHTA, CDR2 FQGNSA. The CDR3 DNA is TGTGCCAGCAGCCGATGGACAGGGTGGTACGACACTGAAGCTTTCTTT. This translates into CASSRWTGWYDTEAFF.

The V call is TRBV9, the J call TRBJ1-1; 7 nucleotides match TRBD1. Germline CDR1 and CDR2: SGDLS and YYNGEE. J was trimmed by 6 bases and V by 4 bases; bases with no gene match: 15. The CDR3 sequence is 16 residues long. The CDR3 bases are TGTGCCAGCAGCCCTTTTAGCAGGGGGACAAACCCTGAAGCTTTCTTT. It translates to CASSPFSRGTNPEAFF.

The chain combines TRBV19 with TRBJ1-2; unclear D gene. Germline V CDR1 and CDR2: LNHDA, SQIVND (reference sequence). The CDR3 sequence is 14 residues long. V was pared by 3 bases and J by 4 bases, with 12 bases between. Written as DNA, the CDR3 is TGTGCCAGTAGTATGCAGGTACCTGGCTATGGCTACACCTTC. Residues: CASSMQVPGYGYTF.

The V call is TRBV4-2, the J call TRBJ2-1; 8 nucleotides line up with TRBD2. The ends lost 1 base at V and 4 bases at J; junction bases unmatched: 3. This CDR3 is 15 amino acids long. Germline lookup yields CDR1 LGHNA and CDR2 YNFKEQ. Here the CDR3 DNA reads TGTGCCAGCAGCCAAGCTGAGCGGGAGTACAATGAGCAGTTCTTC. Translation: CASSQAEREYNEQFF.